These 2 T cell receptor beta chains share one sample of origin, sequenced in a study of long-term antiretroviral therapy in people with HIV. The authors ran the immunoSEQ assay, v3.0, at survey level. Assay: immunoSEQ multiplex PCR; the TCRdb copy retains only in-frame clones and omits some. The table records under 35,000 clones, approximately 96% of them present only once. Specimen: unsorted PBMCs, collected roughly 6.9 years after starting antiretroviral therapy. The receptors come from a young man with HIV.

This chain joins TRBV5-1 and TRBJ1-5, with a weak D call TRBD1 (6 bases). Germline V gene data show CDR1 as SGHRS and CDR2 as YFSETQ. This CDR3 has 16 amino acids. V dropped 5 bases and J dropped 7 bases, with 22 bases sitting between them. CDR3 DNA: TGCGCCAGCAGTCCCAACCCGACAGGTCTGGGGCAGCCCCAGCATTTT. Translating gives CASSPNPTGLGQPQHF.

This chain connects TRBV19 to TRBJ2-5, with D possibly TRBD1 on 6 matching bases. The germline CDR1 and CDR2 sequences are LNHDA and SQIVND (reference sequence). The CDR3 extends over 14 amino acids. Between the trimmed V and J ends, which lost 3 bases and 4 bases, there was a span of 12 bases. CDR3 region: CASSMAGVRETQYF. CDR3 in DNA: TGTGCCAGTAGTATGGCAGGGGTTAGAGAGACCCAGTACTTC.